The 31 T cell receptor beta chains presented below share a single source sample, sequenced in a study of cytomegalovirus exposure and HLA in healthy donors. The assay was immunoSEQ multiplex PCR, and TCRdb's table has in-frame clones only and misses some. This repertoire shows hundreds of thousands of clones, about 86% found once; its top ten account for around 2.6%. The sequencing sample was made of PBMCs. Receptors were obtained from a man younger than 30 in good health and CMV-seronegative.

The V gene is TRBV5-6, the J gene TRBJ2-2, with a weak D call TRBD2 (5 bases). The V and J ends lost 0 bases and 5 bases respectively, with 11 bases between them. This CDR3 contains 15 residues. Germline CDR1 reads SGHDT; CDR2 reads YYEEEE. The CDR3: CASSLATRRTGELFF. In DNA, the CDR3 is TGTGCCAGCAGCTTGGCCACTAGAAGGACCGGGGAGCTGTTTTTT.

The chain has TRBV28 and TRBJ2-7; 7 bases map to TRBD1. CDR1 and CDR2 (germline): MDHEN, SYDVKM. V shed 6 bases and J 1 base; nucleotides not matched to a gene: 6. This CDR3 is 14 amino acids long. CDR3 amino acids: CASSGTEISYEQYF. The DNA of the CDR3 is TGTGCCAGCAGCGGGACAGAAATTTCCTACGAGCAGTACTTC.

This sequence joins TRBV4-3 and TRBJ2-1; TRBD2 matches at 10 bases. V shed 0 bases and J 2 bases; nucleotides not matched to a gene: 1. The germline CDR1 and CDR2 sequences are LGHNA and YSLEER. The CDR3 extends over 16 amino acids. CDR3 bases: TGCGCCAGCAGCCAAGAAAGCGGGGGGGCCTACAATGAGCAGTTCTTC. Amino acids: CASSQESGGAYNEQFF.

This sequence joins TRBV4-1 and TRBJ2-5, with 7 positions matching TRBD2. The V and J ends lost 4 bases and 4 bases, in that order; junction bases with no gene match: 9. Germline CDR1 and CDR2: MGHRA and YSYEKL. This CDR3 is built from 15 residues. In DNA, the CDR3 is TGCGCCAGCAGCCCAGTCTCGGGAGGCGGAGAGACCCAGTACTTC. Its protein product is CASSPVSGGGETQYF.

V and J are TRBV15 and TRBJ2-3, with a weak D call TRBD1 (5 bases). This CDR3 is 15 amino acids long. V was clipped by 0 bases and J by 2 bases, with 9 bases between them. Germline V gene lookup returns CDR1 LNHNV and CDR2 YYDKDF (reference sequence). The CDR3 region is CATSRETDNTDTQYF. The CDR3 coding sequence is TGTGCCACCAGCAGAGAGACAGATAACACAGATACGCAGTATTTT.

The chain is built from TRBV4-3 and TRBJ2-1; 7 bases are shared with TRBD2. The CDR3 runs to 15 residues. J lost 3 bases, V lost 1 base, and 3 bases had no gene match. CDR1 LGHNA and CDR2 YSLEER come from the germline V gene. CDR3 sequence reads: CASSQGGGSYNEQFF. Written as DNA, the CDR3 is TGCGCCAGCAGCCAAGGAGGCGGGAGCTACAATGAGCAGTTCTTC.

The chain combines TRBV29-1 with TRBJ1-5; D remains unclear. With 5 bases removed from V and 7 bases from J, the gap between germline ends came to 15 bases. The CDR3 consists of 13 residues. Germline V gene data show CDR1 as SQVTM and CDR2 as ANQGSEA. CDR3 sequence reads: CSVIVRVGQPQHF. CDR3 nucleotides: TGCAGCGTTATAGTGAGGGTTGGACAGCCCCAGCATTTT.

The chain recombines TRBV27 with TRBJ2-6, with TRBD1 matching over 9 bases. This CDR3 spans 17 amino acids. Per the germline V gene, CDR1 is MNHEY and CDR2 is SMNVEV (reference sequence). V was pared by 4 bases and J by 2 bases, with 6 bases of the junction left unmatched. The chain's CDR3 is CASSSRDRDTGANVLTF. CDR3 in DNA: TGTGCCAGCAGTTCCCGGGACAGGGATACTGGGGCCAACGTCCTGACTTTC.

The rearrangement uses TRBV7-9 and TRBJ1-6; 7 nucleotides agree with TRBD1. The germline CDR1 and CDR2 sequences are SEHNR and FQNEAQ (reference sequence). The trim removed 1 base at V and 10 bases at J, leaving 4 bases unmatched. There are 14 residues in the CDR3. CDR3 sequence reads: CASSLGGGPSPLHF. CDR3 bases: TGTGCCAGCAGCTTAGGAGGGGGCCCCTCACCCCTCCACTTT.

The chain links TRBV11-2 to TRBJ2-7; 11 nucleotides match TRBD2. This CDR3 region has 16 residues. From germline, CDR1 is SGHAT and CDR2 FQNNGV. V shed 1 base and J 3 bases; nucleotides not matched to a gene: 5. CDR3: CASSLASGTSGYEQYF. The DNA of the CDR3 is TGTGCCAGCAGCTTAGCGTCCGGGACTAGCGGCTACGAGCAGTACTTC.

The CDR3 sequence: CASSPRRPGGSYNSPLHF. The CDR3 DNA reads as TGTGCCAGCAGCCCCCGCCGCCCGGGGGGATCCTATAATTCACCCCTCCACTTT. The V call is TRBV4-2, the J call TRBJ1-6; tentatively, D is TRBD1 (5 bases). Germline CDR1 LGHNA, CDR2 YNFKEQ. V was pared by 4 bases and J by 1 base, with 17 bases between. The length of the CDR3 is 18 residues.

The V gene is TRBV6-6, the J gene TRBJ1-1, with D possibly TRBD1 on 5 matching bases. The V and J ends lost 0 bases and 7 bases respectively, with 15 bases between them. Germline CDR1 is MNHNY and CDR2 is SVGAGI (reference sequence). This CDR3 contains 15 residues. The DNA of the CDR3 is TGTGCCAGCAGTTACTCGTGGGGCGGGGAAATTGAAGCTTTCTTT. This translates into CASSYSWGGEIEAFF.

V gene TRBV6-5 combines with J gene TRBJ2-3; 8 bases line up with TRBD2. Looked up from germline, CDR1 is MNHEY and CDR2 is SVGAGI. The CDR3 loop spans 13 amino acids. CDR3 sequence (DNA): TGTGCGACCATAGCGGGGAACACAGATACGCAGTATTTT. Amino acid sequence: CATIAGNTDTQYF.

This chain links TRBV7-9 with TRBJ1-5; 9 nucleotides agree with TRBD1. J gave up 5 bases and V 4 bases, and 15 bases lay outside the gene matches. From germline, CDR1 is SEHNR and CDR2 FQNEAQ (reference sequence). The CDR3 spans 18 residues. The CDR3 here is CASSSRGGTGSADQPQHF. CDR3 coding DNA: TGTGCCAGCAGCTCTCGAGGCGGGACAGGGAGTGCGGATCAGCCCCAGCATTTT.

The chain combines TRBV28 with TRBJ1-5; 8 bases are shared with TRBD1. Germline V gene sequence: CDR1 MDHEN, CDR2 SYDVKM. V lost 7 bases, J lost 5 bases, and 7 bases stayed unmatched. The CDR3 contains 14 residues. The CDR3 coding sequence is TGTGCCAGCACGCCAGGGGGCGGGTATCAGCCCCAGCATTTT. Protein product: CASTPGGGYQPQHF.

This chain connects TRBV9 to TRBJ2-3; D is possibly TRBD2 (5 bases). Germline V CDR1 and CDR2: SGDLS, YYNGEE. The CDR3 runs 15 residues. Trimming took off 0 bases at V and 5 bases at J, with 13 bases between the two ends. As DNA, the CDR3 is TGTGCCAGCAGCGTAGAGCTAGCAGGTAGAGATACGCAGTATTTT. The encoded protein is CASSVELAGRDTQYF.

The chain recombines TRBV9 with TRBJ2-1; the match to TRBD1 covers 11 bases. V gave up 0 bases and J gave up 7 bases; unmatched junction bases: 3. CDR3 length equals 15 residues. Germline CDR1 SGDLS, CDR2 YYNGEE. For the CDR3, the DNA is TGTGCCAGCAGCGTAGAGGGGACAGGGGGGAATGAGCAGTTCTTC. Its protein product is CASSVEGTGGNEQFF.

This clone was recorded only once. The rearrangement joins TRBV29-1 to TRBJ2-2; 8 nucleotides line up with TRBD1. Germline CDR1 SQVTM, CDR2 ANQGSEA. This CDR3 region has 15 residues. V was clipped by 4 bases and J by 2 bases; unmatched bases: 6. The DNA for the CDR3 is TGCAGCGTTGCCGAGGACAGGGCCAACACCGGGGAGCTGTTTTTT. Amino acids: CSVAEDRANTGELFF.

The V and J genes are TRBV7-9 and TRBJ2-7; tentative D call: TRBD1 (6 bases). Trimming removed 6 bases from V and 6 bases from J, with 18 bases in between. CDR1 and CDR2 (germline): SEHNR, FQNEAQ (reference sequence). The CDR3 runs to 14 residues. The CDR3, as DNA: TGTGCCAGCAGTCGGGGACATCGCGCGGGCGAGCAGTACTTC. Translated, it gives CASSRGHRAGEQYF.

The count of this clone is one. V and J are TRBV27 and TRBJ2-3; 11 bases map to TRBD2. Germline V lookup: CDR1 MNHEY, CDR2 SMNVEV (reference sequence). J lost 2 bases, V lost 6 bases, and 7 bases had no gene match. The CDR3 is made up of 16 amino acids. CDR3 loop: CASREIAGGTTDTQYF. CDR3 in DNA: TGTGCCAGCAGGGAAATAGCGGGAGGGACCACAGATACGCAGTATTTT.

In nucleotides, the CDR3 is TGCAGCGTTGTTCGGAGGGCCGGGAATGAAAAACTGTTTTTT. It is translated as CSVVRRAGNEKLFF. The chain employs TRBV29-1 and TRBJ1-4; D gene unclear. The germline CDR1 and CDR2 sequences are SQVTM and ANQGSEA. This CDR3 is built from 14 residues. Trimming took 4 bases from V and 5 from J, leaving 14 bases between them.

The chain links TRBV7-9 to TRBJ1-6, with 7 nucleotides matching TRBD1. The CDR3 loop spans 13 amino acids. Germline loops: CDR1 SEHNR, CDR2 FQNEAQ (reference sequence). The V segment lost 2 bases and the J segment 9 bases; nucleotides outside the gene matches: 1. CDR3 protein: CASSLQGGSPLHF. CDR3 bases: TGTGCCAGCAGCTTACAGGGGGGTTCACCCCTCCACTTT.

This rearrangement joins TRBV4-3 to TRBJ1-2; D may be TRBD1 (5 bases). This CDR3 region has 14 residues. V was clipped by 0 bases and J by 4 bases, with 9 bases between them. Germline V CDR1 and CDR2: LGHNA, YSLEER. In nucleotides, the CDR3 is TGCGCCAGCAGCCAAGAACAGGCATTCTATGGCTACACCTTC. This encodes CASSQEQAFYGYTF.

The V call is TRBV4-3, the J call TRBJ2-5; a weak D match, TRBD2 (6 bases). Germline V lookup: CDR1 LGHNA, CDR2 YSLEER. Deletions cut 1 base from V and 4 bases from J, with 13 bases between. The CDR3 extends over 15 amino acids. The CDR3 sequence is CASSQGRGRSETQYF. In nucleotides, the CDR3 is TGCGCCAGCAGCCAAGGTCGGGGGAGATCAGAGACCCAGTACTTC.

With regard to this clone: The same CDR3 is also encoded by other DNA sequences in this sample. V gene TRBV9 combines with J gene TRBJ2-1, with D tentatively TRBD2 (5 bases). Germline V gene sequence: CDR1 SGDLS, CDR2 YYNGEE. V was cut by 1 base and J by 1 base, with 9 bases left in between. The CDR3 sequence is 15 residues long. CDR3: CASSVSGSSYNEQFF. The DNA for the CDR3 is TGTGCCAGCAGCGTATCGGGGAGTTCCTACAATGAGCAGTTCTTC.

The chain recombines TRBV12-5 with TRBJ1-1; tentatively, D is TRBD1 (5 bases). V lost 2 bases, J lost 3 bases, and 13 bases lay in between. The CDR3 is 15 amino acids. Germline loops: CDR1 LGHNT, CDR2 FRNRAP. The CDR3 spells CASGLPTVGDTEAFF. The DNA of the CDR3 is TGTGCTAGTGGTTTGCCAACTGTAGGGGACACTGAAGCTTTCTTT.

The chain combines TRBV4-3 with TRBJ2-7; 7 bases fit TRBD1. The CDR3 has 14 residues. Germline CDR1 is LGHNA and CDR2 is YSLEER. J lost 3 bases, V lost 3 bases, and 5 bases had no gene match. This chain's CDR3 is CASSQTGFDYEQYF. In DNA form, the CDR3 reads TGCGCCAGCAGCCAGACAGGGTTCGACTACGAGCAGTACTTC.

This chain uses TRBV5-1 with TRBJ2-3; 7 nucleotides align to TRBD2. Germline loops: CDR1 SGHRS, CDR2 YFSETQ. The V and J ends lost 4 bases and 2 bases, in that order; junction bases with no gene match: 1. The CDR3 totals 13 residues. This CDR3 is CASSAGVTDTQYF. CDR3 DNA sequence: TGCGCCAGCAGCGCGGGAGTCACAGATACGCAGTATTTT.

The rearrangement links TRBV7-2 to TRBJ2-2, with D possibly matching TRBD2 (6 bases). The CDR3 totals 17 residues. V was shortened by 1 base and J by 0 bases, with 12 bases between the two germline ends. The germline V gene encodes CDR1 SGHTA and CDR2 FQGNSA. The CDR3 sequence is CASSLVGSSANTGELFF. CDR3 coding DNA: TGTGCCAGCAGCTTAGTGGGGTCTAGCGCGAACACCGGGGAGCTGTTTTTT.

The chain combines TRBV5-6 with TRBJ2-5; 9 bases line up with TRBD1. The CDR3 has 16 residues. Germline V gives CDR1 SGHDT, CDR2 YYEEEE. With 3 bases clipped from V and 5 bases from J, the junction kept 11 bases outside the gene matches. CDR3 DNA sequence: TGTGCCAGCAGCTCAATCACAGGGGGCGTAGGGGAGACCCAGTACTTC. Protein sequence: CASSSITGGVGETQYF.

The chain is built from TRBV2 and TRBJ1-2, with D tentatively TRBD1 (6 bases). Between the trimmed V and J ends, which lost 3 bases and 7 bases, there was a span of 15 bases. This CDR3 has 14 amino acids. Germline values: CDR1 SNHLY, CDR2 FYNNEI. The CDR3 region has the DNA TGTGCCAGCAGTGACAGGGGCGGAAGAAGTGGCTACACCTTC. It encodes CASSDRGGRSGYTF.